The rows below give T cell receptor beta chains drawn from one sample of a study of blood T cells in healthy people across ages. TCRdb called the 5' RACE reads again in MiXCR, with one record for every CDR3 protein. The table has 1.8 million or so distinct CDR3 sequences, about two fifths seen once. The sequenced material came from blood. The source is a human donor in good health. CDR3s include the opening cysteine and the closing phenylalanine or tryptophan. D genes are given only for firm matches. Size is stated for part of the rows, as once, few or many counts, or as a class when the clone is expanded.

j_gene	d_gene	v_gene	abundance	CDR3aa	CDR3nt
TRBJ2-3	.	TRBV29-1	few	CSGETWTDTQYF	TGCAGCGGGGAGACGTGGACAGATACGCAGTATTTT
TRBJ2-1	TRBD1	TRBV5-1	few	CASRRGQGYNEQFF	TGCGCCAGCAGAAGAGGACAGGGGTACAATGAGCAGTTCTTC
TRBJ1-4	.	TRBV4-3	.	CASRREGSEKLFF	TGCGCCAGCAGAAGGGAGGGAAGCGAAAAACTGTTTTTT
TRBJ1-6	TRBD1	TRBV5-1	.	CASSSRDSAYSPLHF	TGCGCCAGCAGCTCCCGGGACAGTGCATATTCACCCCTCCACTTT
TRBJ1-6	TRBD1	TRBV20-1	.	CSANRGGLYSDNSPLHF	TGCAGTGCTAACAGGGGAGGGCTGTATTCTGATAATTCACCCCTCCACTTT
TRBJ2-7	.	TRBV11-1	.	CASSLGGGLRPYEQYF	TGTGCCAGCAGCTTAGGCGGCGGACTTCGGCCCTACGAGCAGTACTTC
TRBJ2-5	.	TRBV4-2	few	CASSQDPGSQETQYF	TGTGCCAGCAGCCAAGATCCAGGTTCCCAAGAGACCCAGTACTTC
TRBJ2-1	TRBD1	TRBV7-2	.	CASSKGTGGLIEQFF	TGTGCCAGCTCAAAAGGGACAGGGGGCCTAATTGAGCAGTTCTTC
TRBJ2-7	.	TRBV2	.	CASPSTYEQYF	TGTGCCAGCCCCAGTACCTACGAGCAGTACTTC
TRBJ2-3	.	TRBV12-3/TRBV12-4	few	CASTQQEKGLMRFADTQYF	TGTGCCAGCACGCAACAGGAAAAGGGTCTCATGAGATTCGCAGATACGCAGTATTTT
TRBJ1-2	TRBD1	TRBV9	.	CASSAWDSEVDGYTF	TGTGCCAGCAGCGCCTGGGACAGCGAGGTCGATGGCTACACCTTC
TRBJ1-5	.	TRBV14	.	CASSQHNRVLAQPQHF	TGTGCCAGCAGCCAACATAACAGGGTATTAGCTCAGCCCCAGCATTTT
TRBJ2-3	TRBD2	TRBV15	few	CATSRDGRGAQYF	TGTGCCACCAGCAGAGATGGGAGGGGTGCGCAGTATTTT
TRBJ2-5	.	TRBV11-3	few	CASSHAGSTGQETQYF	TGTGCCAGCAGCCATGCCGGGAGCACAGGCCAAGAGACCCAGTACTTC
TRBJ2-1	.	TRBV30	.	CAWTRFQNEQFF	TGTGCCTGGACGCGATTTCAAAATGAGCAGTTCTTC
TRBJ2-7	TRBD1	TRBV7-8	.	CASSLAGHGGQGISYEQYF	TGTGCCAGCAGCTTAGCTGGGCACGGGGGACAGGGTATCTCCTACGAGCAGTACTTC
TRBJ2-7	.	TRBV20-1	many	CSARDRGYEQYF	TGCAGTGCTAGAGATCGGGGTTACGAGCAGTACTTC
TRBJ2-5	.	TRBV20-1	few	CSARTYYSGTQYF	TGCAGTGCTAGAACCTATTACTCAGGGACCCAGTACTTC
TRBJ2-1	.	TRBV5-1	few	CASSFTGANEQFF	TGCGCCAGCAGCTTCACGGGCGCGAACGAGCAGTTCTTC
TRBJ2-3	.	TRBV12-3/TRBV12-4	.	CASSFDRAPDTQYF	TGTGCCAGCAGTTTTGACCGGGCCCCAGATACGCAGTATTTT
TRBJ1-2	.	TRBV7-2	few	CASSSRPGQYGHTF	TGTGCCAGCAGCTCACGTCCGGGACAATATGGCCACACCTTC
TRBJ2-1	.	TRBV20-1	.	CSAGSRQENEQFF	TGCAGTGCTGGATCCCGTCAAGAAAATGAGCAGTTCTTC
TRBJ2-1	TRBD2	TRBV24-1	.	CATSDYSGLAGPRGQFF	TGTGCCACCAGTGATTACTCGGGACTAGCGGGGCCACGGGGGCAGTTCTTC
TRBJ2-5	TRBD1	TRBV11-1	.	CASSYAGTGAFQTQYF	TGTGCCAGCAGCTACGCCGGGACAGGGGCCTTTCAGACCCAGTACTTC
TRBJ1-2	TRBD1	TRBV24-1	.	CATSDRTGGPPYGYTF	TGTGCCACCAGTGACCGAACAGGGGGCCCACCCTATGGCTACACCTTC
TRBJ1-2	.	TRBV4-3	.	CASSQDSGLNYGYTF	TGCGCCAGCAGCCAAGATTCGGGCCTCAACTATGGCTACACCTTC
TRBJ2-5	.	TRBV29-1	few	CSVWRGRRGETQYF	TGCAGCGTTTGGCGGGGACGGAGAGGAGAGACCCAGTACTTC
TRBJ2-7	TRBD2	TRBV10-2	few	CASSESLMKGLVYEQYF	TGCGCCAGCAGTGAGTCCCTGATGAAGGGACTAGTCTACGAGCAGTACTTC
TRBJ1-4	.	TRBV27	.	CASRASQRALPEKLFF	TGTGCCAGCAGGGCCTCCCAGCGGGCGCTCCCTGAAAAACTGTTTTTT
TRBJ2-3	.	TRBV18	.	CASSRARGSDTQYF	TGTGCCAGCTCTCGCGCGAGGGGGTCAGATACGCAGTATTTT
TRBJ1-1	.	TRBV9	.	CASSVDGGTNTEAFF	TGTGCCAGCAGCGTAGATGGGGGGACGAACACTGAAGCTTTCTTT
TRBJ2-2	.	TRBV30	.	CAWSVLRAGELFF	TGTGCCTGGAGTGTACTTAGGGCCGGGGAGCTGTTTTTT
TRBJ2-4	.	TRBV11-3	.	CASSPRDMFGEQYF	TGTGCCAGCAGCCCCCGGGACATGTTTGGTGAGCAGTACTTC